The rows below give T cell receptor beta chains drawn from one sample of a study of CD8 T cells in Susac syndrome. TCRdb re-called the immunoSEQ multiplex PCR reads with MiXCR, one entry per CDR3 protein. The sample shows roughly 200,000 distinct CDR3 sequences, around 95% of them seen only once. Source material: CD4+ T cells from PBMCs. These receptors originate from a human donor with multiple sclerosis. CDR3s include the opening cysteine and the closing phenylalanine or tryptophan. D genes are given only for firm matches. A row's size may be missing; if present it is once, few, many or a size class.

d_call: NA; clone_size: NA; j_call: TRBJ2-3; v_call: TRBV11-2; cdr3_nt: TGTGCCAGCAGCTTCCTCGCTAGTGTCGGGGGCGGGGATACGCAGTATTTT; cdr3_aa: CASSFLASVGGGDTQYF
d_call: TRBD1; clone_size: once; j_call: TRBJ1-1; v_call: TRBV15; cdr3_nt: TGTGCCACCTCCCGACAGGGCTCAGATGAAGCTTTCTTT; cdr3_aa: CATSRQGSDEAFF
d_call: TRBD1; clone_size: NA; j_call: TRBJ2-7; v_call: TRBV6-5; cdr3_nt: TGTGCCAGCAGTAGGGACAGGGACGAGCAGTACTTC; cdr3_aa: CASSRDRDEQYF
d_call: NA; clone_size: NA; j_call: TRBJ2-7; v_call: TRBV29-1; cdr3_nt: TGCAGCGTTGGTACACCAGCTACCGAGCAGTACTTC; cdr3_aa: CSVGTPATEQYF
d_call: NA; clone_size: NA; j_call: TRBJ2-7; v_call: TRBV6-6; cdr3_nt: TGTGCCAGCAGTTACTGGGGTAATACCAACGAGCAGTACTTC; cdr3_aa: CASSYWGNTNEQYF
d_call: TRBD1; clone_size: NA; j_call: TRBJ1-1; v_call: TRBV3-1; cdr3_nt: TGTGCCAGCAGCCAAGGTTGGGACAGTGAAGCTTTCTTT; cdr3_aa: CASSQGWDSEAFF
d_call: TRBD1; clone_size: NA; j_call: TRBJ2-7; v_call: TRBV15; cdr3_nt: TGTGCCACCAGCAGTATTTCGACAGGGCTCGACTACGAGCAGTACTTC; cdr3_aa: CATSSISTGLDYEQYF
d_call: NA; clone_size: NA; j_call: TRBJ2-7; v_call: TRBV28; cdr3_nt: TGTGCCAGCAGTATTACAGGGAACGCCTACGAGCAGTACTTC; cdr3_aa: CASSITGNAYEQYF
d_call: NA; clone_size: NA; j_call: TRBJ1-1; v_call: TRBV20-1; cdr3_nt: TGCAGTGCTAGCGGGGGATGGAACACTGAAGCTTTCTTT; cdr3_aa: CSASGGWNTEAFF
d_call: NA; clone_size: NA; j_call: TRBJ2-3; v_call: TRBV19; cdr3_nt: TGTGCCAGTAGTCTTGTGGGGACTTACACAGATACGCAGTATTTT; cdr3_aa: CASSLVGTYTDTQYF
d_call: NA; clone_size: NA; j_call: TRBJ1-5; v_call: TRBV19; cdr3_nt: TGTGCCAGTAGAGGTGAGGCGGGCAATCAGCCCCAGCATTTT; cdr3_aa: CASRGEAGNQPQHF
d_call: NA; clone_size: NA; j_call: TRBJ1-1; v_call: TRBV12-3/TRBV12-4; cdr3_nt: TGTGCCAGCAGTTTTGGGGTTTATGTGACTGAAGCTTTCTTT; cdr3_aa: CASSFGVYVTEAFF
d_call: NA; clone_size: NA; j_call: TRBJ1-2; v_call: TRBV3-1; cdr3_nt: TGTGCCAGCAGCCAAGGCCGCACTGCGTTCGGCTACACCTTC; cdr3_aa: CASSQGRTAFGYTF
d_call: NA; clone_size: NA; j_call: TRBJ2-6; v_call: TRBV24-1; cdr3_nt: TGTGCCACCAGTGCAAGGCGAGCCCCAAGGAGACTTACTGGGGCCAACGTCCTGACTTTC; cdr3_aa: CATSARRAPRRLTGANVLTF
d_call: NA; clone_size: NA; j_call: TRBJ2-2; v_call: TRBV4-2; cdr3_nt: TGTGCCAGCAGCTTTCCAGGGGGGACAACCGGGGAGCTGTTTTTT; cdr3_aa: CASSFPGGTTGELFF
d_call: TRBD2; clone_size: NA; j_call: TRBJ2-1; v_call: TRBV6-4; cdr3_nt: TGTGCCAGCAGTGATGGGACTAGACCCTACAATGAGCAGTTCTTC; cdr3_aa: CASSDGTRPYNEQFF
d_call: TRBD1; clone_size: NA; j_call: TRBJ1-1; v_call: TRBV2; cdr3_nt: TGTGCCAGCAGTTCTAACAGGGGGAACACTGAAGCTTTCTTT; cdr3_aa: CASSSNRGNTEAFF
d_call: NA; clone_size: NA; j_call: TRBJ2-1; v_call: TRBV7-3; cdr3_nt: TGTGCCAGCAGCTTAAAGAGGACTTCAAGATACAATGAGCAGTTCTTC; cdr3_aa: CASSLKRTSRYNEQFF
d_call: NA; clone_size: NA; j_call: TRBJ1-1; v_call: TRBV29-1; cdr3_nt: TGCAGCGTTGGGATGGCAGGGTGGGGGACTGAAGCTTTCTTT; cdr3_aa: CSVGMAGWGTEAFF
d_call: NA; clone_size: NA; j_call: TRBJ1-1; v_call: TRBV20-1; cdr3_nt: TGCAGTGCGCCTGCCACTGAAGCTTTCTTT; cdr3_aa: CSAPATEAFF
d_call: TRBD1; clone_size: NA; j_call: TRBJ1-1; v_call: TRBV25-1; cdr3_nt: TGTGCCAGCAGTGAATGGGTAATAGGGACAGGGTCAGCTTTCTTT; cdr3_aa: CASSEWVIGTGSAFF
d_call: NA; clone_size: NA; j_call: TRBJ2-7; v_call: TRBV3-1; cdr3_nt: TGTGCCAGCAGGGACCGGACTGGCTCCTACGAGCAGTACTTC; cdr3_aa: CASRDRTGSYEQYF
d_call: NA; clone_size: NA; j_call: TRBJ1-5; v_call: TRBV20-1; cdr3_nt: TGCAGTGCTAGAGAAAGGGGAGGCGGCAATCAGCCCCAGCATTTT; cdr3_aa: CSARERGGGNQPQHF
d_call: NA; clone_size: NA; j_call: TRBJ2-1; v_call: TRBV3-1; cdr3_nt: TGTGCCAGCAGAGAATTCAGGGGGGGCTCGGATGAGCAGTTCTTC; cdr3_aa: CASREFRGGSDEQFF
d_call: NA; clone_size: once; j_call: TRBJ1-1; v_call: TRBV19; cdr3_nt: TGTGCCAGTAGAAGGGTGGCCGAAGCTTTCTTT; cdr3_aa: CASRRVAEAFF
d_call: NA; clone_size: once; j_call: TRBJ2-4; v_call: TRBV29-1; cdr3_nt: TGCAGCGTTCACGAGGGGGGTGACATTCAGTACTTC; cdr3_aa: CSVHEGGDIQYF
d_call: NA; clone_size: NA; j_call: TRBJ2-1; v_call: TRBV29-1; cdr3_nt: TGCAGCGTTGAGGCATACTACAATGAGCAGTTCTTC; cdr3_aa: CSVEAYYNEQFF
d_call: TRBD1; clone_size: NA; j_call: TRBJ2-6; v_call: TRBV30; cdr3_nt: TGTGCCTGGAACCGGGACAGGGTCTCTGGGGCCAACGTCCTGACTTTC; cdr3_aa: CAWNRDRVSGANVLTF
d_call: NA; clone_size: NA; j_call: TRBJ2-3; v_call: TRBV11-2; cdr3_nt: TGTGCCAGCAGCTTATATCGTGAGGATACGCAGTATTTT; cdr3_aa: CASSLYREDTQYF